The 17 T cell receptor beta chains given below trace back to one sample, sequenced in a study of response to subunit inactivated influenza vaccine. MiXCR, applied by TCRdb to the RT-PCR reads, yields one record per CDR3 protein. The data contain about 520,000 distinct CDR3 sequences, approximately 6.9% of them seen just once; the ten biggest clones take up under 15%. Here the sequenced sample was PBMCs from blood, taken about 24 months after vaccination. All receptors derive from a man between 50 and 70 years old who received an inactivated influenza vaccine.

CDR3 DNA: TGTGCCAGCAGCTCCACAACCCAAAGTCCGCGGCAGTTCTTC. Protein product: CASSSTTQSPRQFF. The chain is built from TRBV7-2 and TRBJ2-1; D is unclear. Trimming removed 4 bases at V and 12 bases at J, with 19 bases between. CDR1 and CDR2 from the germline V gene are SGHTA and FQGNSA. This CDR3 comprises 14 residues.

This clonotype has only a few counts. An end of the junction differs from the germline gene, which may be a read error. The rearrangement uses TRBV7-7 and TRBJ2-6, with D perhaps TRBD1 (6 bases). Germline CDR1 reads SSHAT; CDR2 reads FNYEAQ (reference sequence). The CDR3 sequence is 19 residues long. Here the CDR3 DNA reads TGTGCTAGCAGCCCTCAAGGACAGTCCTGGGGCTCTGGGGCCAACGTCCTGACTTTC. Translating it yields CASSPQGQSWGSGANVLTF.

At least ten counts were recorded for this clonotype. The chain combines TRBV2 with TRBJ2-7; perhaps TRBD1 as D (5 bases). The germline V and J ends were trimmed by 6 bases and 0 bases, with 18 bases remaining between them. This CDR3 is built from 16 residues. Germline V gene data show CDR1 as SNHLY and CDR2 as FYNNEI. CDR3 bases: TGTGCCAGCAGCCACACATCACGGACACTCTCCTACGAGCAGTACTTC. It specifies CASSHTSRTLSYEQYF.

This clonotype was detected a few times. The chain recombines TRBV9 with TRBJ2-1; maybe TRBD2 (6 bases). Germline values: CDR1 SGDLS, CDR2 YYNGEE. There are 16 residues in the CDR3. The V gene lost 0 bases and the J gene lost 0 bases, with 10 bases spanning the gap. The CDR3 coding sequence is TGTGCCAGCAGCGTAGGTCCCGGGGGCTCCTACAATGAGCAGTTCTTC. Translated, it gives CASSVGPGGSYNEQFF.

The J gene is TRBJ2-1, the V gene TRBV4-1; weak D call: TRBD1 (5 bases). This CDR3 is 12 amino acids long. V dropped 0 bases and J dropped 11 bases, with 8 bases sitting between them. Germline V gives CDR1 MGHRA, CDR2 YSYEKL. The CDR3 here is CASSQDAGKQFF. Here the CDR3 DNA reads TGCGCCAGCAGCCAAGATGCAGGGAAGCAGTTCTTC.

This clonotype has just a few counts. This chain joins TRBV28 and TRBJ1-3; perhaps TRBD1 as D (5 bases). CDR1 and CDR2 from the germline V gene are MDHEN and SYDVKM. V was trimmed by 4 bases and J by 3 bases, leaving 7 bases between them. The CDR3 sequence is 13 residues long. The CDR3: CASSSGFGNTIYF. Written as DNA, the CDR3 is TGTGCCAGCAGTTCAGGGTTTGGAAACACCATATATTTT.

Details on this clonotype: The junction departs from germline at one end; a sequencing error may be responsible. The CDR3 loop is CCARDRGQPNNEQFF. The CDR3 DNA sequence: TGCTGTGCTAGAGATCGGGGACAGCCTAACAATGAGCAGTTCTTC. The chain recombines TRBV20-1 with TRBJ2-1; TRBD1 matches 7 bases. Germline lookup yields CDR1 DFQATT and CDR2 SNEGSKA (reference sequence). The CDR3 is made up of 15 amino acids.

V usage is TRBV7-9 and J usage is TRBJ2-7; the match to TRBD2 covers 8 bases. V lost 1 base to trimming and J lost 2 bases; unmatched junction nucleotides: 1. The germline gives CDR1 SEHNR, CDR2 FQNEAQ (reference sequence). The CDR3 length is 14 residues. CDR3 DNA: TGTGCCAGCAGCTTAGACGGGAGGGCCTACGAGCAGTACTTC. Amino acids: CASSLDGRAYEQYF.

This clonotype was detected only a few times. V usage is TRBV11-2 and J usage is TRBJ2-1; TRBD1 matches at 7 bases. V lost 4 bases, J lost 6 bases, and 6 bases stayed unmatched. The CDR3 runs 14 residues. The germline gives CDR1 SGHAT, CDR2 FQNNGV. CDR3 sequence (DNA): TGTGCCAGCAGCTGGACAGGTAGACTCAATGAGCAGTTCTTC. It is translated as CASSWTGRLNEQFF.

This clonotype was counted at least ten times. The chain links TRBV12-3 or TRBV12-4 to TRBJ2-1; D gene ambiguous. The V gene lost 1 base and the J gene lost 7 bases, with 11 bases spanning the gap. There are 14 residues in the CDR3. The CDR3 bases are TGTGCCAGCAGTTTAGGGATGCTGGTTAATGAGCAGTTCTTC. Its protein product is CASSLGMLVNEQFF.

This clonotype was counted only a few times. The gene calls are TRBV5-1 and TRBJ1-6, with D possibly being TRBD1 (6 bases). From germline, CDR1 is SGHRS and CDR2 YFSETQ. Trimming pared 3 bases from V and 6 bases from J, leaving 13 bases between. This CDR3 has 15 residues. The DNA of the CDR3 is TGCGCCAGCAGCTCCGAAGGACAGTTTAATTCACCCCTCCACTTT. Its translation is CASSSEGQFNSPLHF.

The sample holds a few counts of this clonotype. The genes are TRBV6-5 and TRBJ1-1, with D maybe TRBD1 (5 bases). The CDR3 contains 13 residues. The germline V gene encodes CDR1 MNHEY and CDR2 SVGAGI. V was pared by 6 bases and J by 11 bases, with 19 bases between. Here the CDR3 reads CASSYRGARPAFF. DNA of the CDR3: TGTGCCAGCAGCTACCGCGGGGCGCGTCCTGCTTTCTTT.

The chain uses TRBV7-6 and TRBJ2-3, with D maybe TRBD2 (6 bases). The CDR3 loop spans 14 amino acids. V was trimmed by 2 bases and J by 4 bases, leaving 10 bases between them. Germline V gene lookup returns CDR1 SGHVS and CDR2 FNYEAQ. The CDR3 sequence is CASSLRGSADTQYF. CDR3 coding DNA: TGTGCCAGCAGCTTACGGGGGAGTGCAGATACGCAGTATTTT. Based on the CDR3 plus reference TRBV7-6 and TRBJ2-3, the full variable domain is GAGVSQSPRYKVTKRGQDVALRCDPISGHVSLYWYRQALGQGPEFLTYFNYEAQQDKSGLPNDRFSAERPEGSISTLTIQRTEQRDSAMYRCASSLRGSADTQYFGPGTRLTVL.

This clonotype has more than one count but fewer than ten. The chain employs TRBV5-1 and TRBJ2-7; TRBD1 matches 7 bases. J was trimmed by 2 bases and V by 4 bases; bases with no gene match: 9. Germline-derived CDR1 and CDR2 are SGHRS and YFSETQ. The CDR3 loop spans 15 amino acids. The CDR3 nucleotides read TGCGCCAGCAGCGTAGCCACAGGGGAACCCTACGAGCAGTACTTC. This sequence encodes CASSVATGEPYEQYF.

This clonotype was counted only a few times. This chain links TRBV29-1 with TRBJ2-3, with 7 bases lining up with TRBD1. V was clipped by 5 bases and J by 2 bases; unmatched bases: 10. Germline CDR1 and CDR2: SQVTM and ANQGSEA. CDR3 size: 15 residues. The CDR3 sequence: CSVRAGTAHTDTQYF. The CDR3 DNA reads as TGCAGCGTTAGGGCAGGGACAGCACACACAGATACGCAGTATTTT.

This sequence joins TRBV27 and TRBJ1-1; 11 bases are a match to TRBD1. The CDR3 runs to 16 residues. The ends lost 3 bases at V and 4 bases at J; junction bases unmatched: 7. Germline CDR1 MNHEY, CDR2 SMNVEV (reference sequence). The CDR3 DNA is TGTGCCAGCAGTTTTTCCGGGACAGGGGGACTCACTGAAGCTTTCTTT. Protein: CASSFSGTGGLTEAFF.

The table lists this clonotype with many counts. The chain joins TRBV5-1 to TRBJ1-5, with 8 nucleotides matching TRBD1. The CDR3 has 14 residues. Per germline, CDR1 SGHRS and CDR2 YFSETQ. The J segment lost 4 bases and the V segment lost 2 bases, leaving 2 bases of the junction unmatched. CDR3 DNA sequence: TGCGCCAGCAGCTTTGGACAGGGTAATCAGCCCCAGCATTTT. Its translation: CASSFGQGNQPQHF.